This T cell receptor (beta chain) was captured by sequencing in a study of blood T cell repertoires in COVID-19. Produced via immunoSEQ multiplex PCR; TCRdb's table is partial and in-frame only. The sample lists roughly 49,000 clones; around 86% were seen once. The clonotype was recovered from a man aged 50 to 60 with active COVID-19. Sample: peripheral blood.

The CDR3 here is CASRIRQNTEAFF. The CDR3 DNA sequence: TGTGCCAGCAGGATTAGACAGAACACTGAAGCTTTCTTT. This sequence joins TRBV6-5 and TRBJ1-1; no firm D call. The germline V gene has CDR1 MNHEY and CDR2 SVGAGI. Deletions cut 6 bases from V and 1 base from J, with 9 bases between. The CDR3 has 13 amino acids.